This T cell receptor beta chain stems from a study of blood T cells in healthy people across ages. Background on the study: About one barcoded beta molecule was captured per two T cells (by template switching).

Per-sample yields of isolated PBMCs were at least 6 million. With each sample, at least 6 micrograms of total RNA were extracted. The authors ran a second PCR of about 6 to 11 cycles using a sample-barcoded 5' primer and a J-beta primer mix. TCRdb reprocessed the 5' RACE reads via MiXCR and lists one record per CDR3 protein. The table lists more than 700,000 distinct CDR3 sequences, about 53% of them singletons. CDR3 length: 14 amino acids. With 5 bases removed from V and 11 bases from J, the gap between germline ends came to 21 bases. CDR1 MDHEN and CDR2 SYDVKM come from the germline V gene. General study findings and limits: Unsorted PBMCs prevented conclusive naive versus antigen-experienced comparison.

With respect to this clonotype: As yet, its antigen is unknown.

The material sequenced was blood. The chain joins TRBV28 to TRBJ2-5, with D tentatively TRBD2 (5 bases). The origin of this receptor is an elderly man in good health. The CDR3: CASSPPRGRHEQYF. For the CDR3, the DNA is TGTGCCAGCAGTCCTCCACGGGGAAGGCATGAGCAGTACTTC.